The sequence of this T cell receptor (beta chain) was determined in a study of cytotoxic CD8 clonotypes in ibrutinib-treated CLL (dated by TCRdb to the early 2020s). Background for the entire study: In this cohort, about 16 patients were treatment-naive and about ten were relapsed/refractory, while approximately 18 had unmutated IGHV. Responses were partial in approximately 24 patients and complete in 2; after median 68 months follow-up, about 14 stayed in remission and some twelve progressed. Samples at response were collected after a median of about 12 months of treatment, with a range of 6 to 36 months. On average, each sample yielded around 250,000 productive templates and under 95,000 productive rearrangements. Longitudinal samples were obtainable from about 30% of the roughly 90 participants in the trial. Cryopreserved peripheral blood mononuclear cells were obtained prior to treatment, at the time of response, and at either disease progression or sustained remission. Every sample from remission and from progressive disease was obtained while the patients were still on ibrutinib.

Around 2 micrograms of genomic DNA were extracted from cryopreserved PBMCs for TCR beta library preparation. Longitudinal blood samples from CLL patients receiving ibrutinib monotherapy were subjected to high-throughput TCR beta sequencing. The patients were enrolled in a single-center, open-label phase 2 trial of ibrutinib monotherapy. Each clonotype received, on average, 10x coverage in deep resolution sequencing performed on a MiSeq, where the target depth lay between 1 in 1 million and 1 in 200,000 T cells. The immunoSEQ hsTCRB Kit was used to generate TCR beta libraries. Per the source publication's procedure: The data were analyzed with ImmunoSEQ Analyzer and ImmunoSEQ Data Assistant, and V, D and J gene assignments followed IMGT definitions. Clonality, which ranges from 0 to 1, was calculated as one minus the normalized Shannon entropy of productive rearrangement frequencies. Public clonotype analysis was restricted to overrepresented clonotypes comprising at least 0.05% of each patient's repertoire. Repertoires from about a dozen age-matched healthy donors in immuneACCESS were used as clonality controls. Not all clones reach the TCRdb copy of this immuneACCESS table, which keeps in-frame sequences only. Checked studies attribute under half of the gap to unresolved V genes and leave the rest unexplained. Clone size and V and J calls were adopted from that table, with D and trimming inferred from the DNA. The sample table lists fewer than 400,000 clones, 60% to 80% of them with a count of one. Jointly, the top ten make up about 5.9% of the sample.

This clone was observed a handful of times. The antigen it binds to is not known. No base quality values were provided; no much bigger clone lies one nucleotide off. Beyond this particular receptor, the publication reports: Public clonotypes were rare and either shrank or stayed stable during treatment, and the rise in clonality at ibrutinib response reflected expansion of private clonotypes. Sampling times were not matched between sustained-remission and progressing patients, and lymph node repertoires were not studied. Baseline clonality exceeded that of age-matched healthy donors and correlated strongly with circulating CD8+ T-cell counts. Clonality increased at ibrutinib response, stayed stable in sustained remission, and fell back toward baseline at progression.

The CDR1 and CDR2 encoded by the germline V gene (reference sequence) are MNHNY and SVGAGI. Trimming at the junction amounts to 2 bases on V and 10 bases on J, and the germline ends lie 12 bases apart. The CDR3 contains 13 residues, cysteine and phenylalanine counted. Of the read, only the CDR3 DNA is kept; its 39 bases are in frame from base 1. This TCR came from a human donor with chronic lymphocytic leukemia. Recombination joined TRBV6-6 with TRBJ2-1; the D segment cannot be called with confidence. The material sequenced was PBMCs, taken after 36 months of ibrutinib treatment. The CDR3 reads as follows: CASSYSPRREQFF. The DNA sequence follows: TGTGCCAGCAGTTACAGCCCCCGCAGGGAGCAGTTCTTC.